This entry features one T cell receptor (beta chain) sequence. Its specificity is unknown. Trimming cost V 5 bases and J 8 bases, with 10 bases left between them. The CDR3 consists of 11 residues. Germline V gene sequence: CDR1 GTSNPN, CDR2 SVGIG (reference sequence). The sample originates from a study of graft-versus-host responses after intestinal transplantation. In the study overall: Those transplanted obtained multivisceral, liver-intestinal, or isolated intestinal grafts. All recipients were given anti-thymocyte globulin induction, and tacrolimus and steroids were then administered for three to four years.

General study results and limits: GvH clones were found in recipient marrow; some appeared first in ileum or blood.

Data came from immunoSEQ multiplex PCR; TCRdb stores just in-frame clones and leaves some out. The sample holds some 23,000 clones; approximately 82% are singletons and the top ten take 0.93%. The TCR was taken from a human donor who was the organ donor for an intestinal transplant. The input for sequencing was unstimulated CD8+ T cells sorted from spleen or lymph node cells, taken before transplant. The rearrangement joins TRBV30 to TRBJ1-3, with D possibly being TRBD1 (5 bases). The CDR3 DNA reads as TGTGCCTGGGACGGAGGGGACACCATATATTTT. Translating it yields CAWDGGDTIYF.